These 7 T cell receptor beta chains originate from one sample sequenced in a study of blood T cells in healthy people across ages. Through a sample-barcoded 5' primer and a J-beta primer mix, a second PCR was run for roughly 7 to 12 cycles. TCRdb reprocessed the 5' RACE reads via MiXCR and lists one record per CDR3 protein. This sample has some 1,000,000 distinct CDR3 sequences, with approximately 25% found just once. A further study also used this sample, focusing on T cells of mothers and their children.

The sequencing sample was made of blood. The receptors shown here come from a girl between 2 and 10 years old in good health.

This clonotype has only a few counts. The V and J genes are TRBV7-2 and TRBJ2-3; tentatively, D is TRBD2 (5 bases). V lost 5 bases and J 3 bases, leaving 18 bases between the germline ends. The CDR3 runs to 16 residues. Germline CDR1 is SGHTA and CDR2 is FQGNSA. The CDR3 nucleotides are TGTGCCAGCAGCGTCGACCGAGCGGTTCAGACAGATACGCAGTATTTT. Translation: CASSVDRAVQTDTQYF.

This chain connects TRBV4-1 to TRBJ1-4; D unresolved. The CDR3 has 15 residues. Per germline, CDR1 MGHRA and CDR2 YSYEKL. The V end was cut by 1 base, the J end by 8 bases, with 14 bases between. The CDR3 coding sequence is TGCGCCAGCAGCCAAGCCAGCGGGGTAAAGGAAAAACTGTTTTTT. It is translated as CASSQASGVKEKLFF.

This sequence joins TRBV18 and TRBJ2-7; the D is unclear. The end of the DNA is better explained by TRBJ2-5, so the J call may be wrong. This CDR3 region has 15 residues. In germline, CDR1 is KGHSH, CDR2 LQKENI. CDR3 DNA: TGTGCCAGCTCTCCCCGGGCCCTTACCGGGGAGACCCAGTACTTC. This encodes CASSPRALTGETQYF.

In this sample, this clonotype turned up a few times. The genes are TRBV11-2 and TRBJ1-2; D is perhaps TRBD1 (6 bases). Trimming took off 2 bases at V and 7 bases at J, with 14 bases between the two ends. This CDR3 region has 14 residues. Germline loops: CDR1 SGHAT, CDR2 FQNNGV. CDR3 sequence: CASSLPSLGGGYTF. The CDR3 region has the DNA TGTGCCAGCAGCTTACCTTCTCTAGGGGGTGGCTACACCTTC.

The chain couples TRBV6-1 to TRBJ2-2; the match to TRBD2 covers 12 bases. The V segment lost 4 bases and the J segment 4 bases; nucleotides outside the gene matches: 4. Germline V CDR1 and CDR2: MNHNS, SASEGT. CDR3 size: 16 residues. The CDR3 DNA reads TGTGCCAGCAGTGGGGGACTAGCGGGTTTCACCGGGGAGCTGTTTTTT. It translates to CASSGGLAGFTGELFF.

This sequence joins TRBV27 and TRBJ1-1; D possibly corresponds to TRBD1 (5 bases). Trimming removed 1 base at V and 5 bases at J, with 14 bases between. Germline values: CDR1 MNHEY, CDR2 SMNVEV (reference sequence). This CDR3 region has 15 residues. The CDR3 sequence: CASSLYWGSGTEAFF. The CDR3 DNA sequence: TGTGCCAGCAGTTTATATTGGGGATCAGGGACTGAAGCTTTCTTT.

V and J are TRBV28 and TRBJ2-1, with D uncertain. Germline values: CDR1 MDHEN, CDR2 SYDVKM. Trimming pared 5 bases from V and 12 bases from J, leaving 20 bases between. The length of the CDR3 is 14 residues. CDR3 sequence reads: CASSPPITLQRQFF. The CDR3 nucleotides are TGTGCCAGCAGTCCGCCTATCACACTACAGAGGCAGTTCTTC. Together with reference TRBV28 and TRBJ2-1, the CDR3 gives the full variable domain: DVKVTQSSRYLVKRTGEKVFLECVQDMDHENMFWYRQDPGLGLRLIYFSYDVKMKEKGDIPEGYSVSREKKERFSLILESASTNQTSMYLCASSPPITLQRQFFGPGTRLTVL.